Listed below are T cell receptor beta chains from one sample, sequenced in a study of identical twins. Via MiXCR, TCRdb re-called the 5' RACE reads, giving one row per CDR3 protein. This sample has a few hundred thousand distinct CDR3 sequences, with nearly 10% found just once. These data were also filed under a second study, of yellow fever vaccine responses in identical twins.

Sequencing was carried out using PBMCs. These receptors were collected from a woman in her late teens or twenties in good health. Each CDR3 is given with its conserved first and last residue. The D gene is left open where the match is weak. Clone sizes are given selectively: once, few, many, or a class where the clone is expanded.

length,V,D,size,CDR3
13,TRBV29-1,NA,few,CSVERDRTREQYF
14,TRBV23-1,NA,few,CASRVGTEDNEQFF
14,TRBV5-1,NA,NA,CASSLVRVEETQYF
12,TRBV14,NA,many,CASSLKPNEQYF
14,TRBV20-1,TRBD2,many,CSAKTSGGTDTQYF
19,TRBV11-1,TRBD2,NA,CASSLRLAGGVYSYNEQFF
20,TRBV7-2,NA,many,CASSFAPTVWPLSSYNEQFF
15,TRBV19,NA,NA,CASSAGQLAKNIQYF
14,TRBV6-5,NA,NA,CASSSTTKTDTQYF
16,TRBV9,NA,NA,CASSPTGLAPLETQYF
14,TRBV2,TRBD2,few,CASGTRSVQETQYF
15,TRBV6-1,NA,few,CASSESGLVFPPQHF
16,TRBV4-2,NA,many,CASSPLAGVSTDTQYF
12,TRBV5-6,NA,many,CASGDIRDGYTF
16,TRBV20-1,TRBD2,NA,CSAYLVERGDPYEQYF
15,TRBV11-2,TRBD2,NA,CASTPLGGAGDTQYF
14,TRBV3-1,NA,many,CASSLGPTPYEQYF
16,TRBV24-1,NA,few,CATSDLQRTGKETQYF
15,TRBV6-2/TRBV6-3,TRBD2,many,CASSYGSGNLYEQYF
17,TRBV4-3,TRBD2,few,CASSQDAGVADPWEQYF
15,TRBV7-2,TRBD1,few,CASSGWTGSTDTQYF
14,TRBV12-3/TRBV12-4,NA,few,CASSSRQGGIEQYF
16,TRBV7-2,TRBD2,many,CASSLIGTSSGGELFF
17,TRBV3-1,TRBD1,few,CASSRRQGGKYGTEAFF
18,TRBV20-1,NA,NA,CSARASNDWVLSNYGYTF
12,TRBV3-1,NA,few,CASSRSGRELFF
18,TRBV9,NA,few,CASSVATGGGRNTGELFF
12,TRBV20-1,NA,few,CSARVGPDTQYF
13,TRBV27,TRBD1,few,CASRRTGGDEQYF
14,TRBV19,NA,few,CASSKKRGIDEQYF
14,TRBV5-1,NA,many,CASNVGRVNTEAFF
16,TRBV11-2,TRBD2,many,CASRPAGSSGRGEQFF
12,TRBV19,NA,NA,CASSTHTGELFF
15,TRBV27,NA,many,CASSLYGLTNEKLFF
15,TRBV10-3,TRBD1,many,CAISETGTGKETQYF
14,TRBV11-2,NA,NA,CASSLTGSGNEQFF
13,TRBV20-1,TRBD2,NA,CSAVLAGRYEQYF
14,TRBV27,NA,many,CASSLNRVYNEQFF
13,TRBV4-1,NA,NA,CASSQENLVWQFF
15,TRBV15,NA,few,CATSRDPKTQETQYF
14,TRBV7-3,TRBD2,few,CASSLWEGGDTQYF
14,TRBV11-2,TRBD2,NA,CASSHGLAGHEQYF
14,TRBV27,NA,NA,CASRQGSSFYEQYF
17,TRBV10-3,NA,many,CAISDLSGHGATYEQYF